A single sample gave rise to the 9 T cell receptor beta chains below, sequenced in a study of T cell responses to AZD1222 COVID-19 vaccine. Assay used: immunoSEQ multiplex PCR; TCRdb lists only in-frame clones, some missing. The data contain more than 85,000 clones, approximately 90% of them seen just once; the ten biggest clones take up 1.6%. The sequencing used peripheral blood, collected on day 0 of AZD1222 vaccination. These receptors all stem from an adult in good health.

The chain carries TRBV6-5 and TRBJ1-2; D is undetermined. Germline CDR1 is MNHEY and CDR2 is SVGAGI. The CDR3 is 13 amino acids. V was shortened by 2 bases and J by 7 bases, with 11 bases between the two germline ends. The CDR3 sequence: CASSYGQAGGYTF. As DNA, the CDR3 is TGTGCCAGCAGTTACGGGCAGGCTGGTGGCTACACCTTC.

This clone was observed once. V usage is TRBV6-1 and J usage is TRBJ1-2; a weak D match, TRBD1 (6 bases). The CDR3 has 12 amino acids. V lost 7 bases and J 7 bases, leaving 13 bases between the germline ends. CDR1 is MNHNS and CDR2 is SASEGT in the germline V gene. The DNA of the CDR3 is TGTGCCAGCACCGGGACATCGGTTGGCTACACCTTC. Its protein product is CASTGTSVGYTF.

This chain joins TRBV25-1 and TRBJ1-4, with D hard to call. Trimming took off 1 base at V and 7 bases at J, with 16 bases between the two ends. Germline CDR1 and CDR2: MGHDK and SYGVNS. The CDR3 loop spans 16 amino acids. CDR3 loop: CASSEFGSPWREKLFF. CDR3 nucleotides: TGTGCCAGCAGTGAATTCGGGAGCCCCTGGCGTGAAAAACTGTTTTTT.

The chain has TRBV7-2 and TRBJ2-3; D call uncertain. The V and J ends lost 2 bases and 2 bases respectively, with 11 bases between them. The CDR3 has 15 residues. Germline lookup yields CDR1 SGHTA and CDR2 FQGNSA. The CDR3, as DNA: TGTGCCAGCAGCTTATTGGCGCAAAACACAGATACGCAGTATTTT. Translated, it gives CASSLLAQNTDTQYF.

The chain employs TRBV5-1 and TRBJ1-2; 9 bases fit TRBD1. CDR1 is SGHRS and CDR2 is YFSETQ in the germline V gene. The V gene end was trimmed by 3 bases and the J gene end by 2 bases; junction bases not matched to a gene: 8. The CDR3 consists of 16 residues. This CDR3 is CASSSRGQGKNYGYTF. In DNA, the CDR3 is TGCGCCAGCAGCTCCCGAGGACAGGGGAAAAACTATGGCTACACCTTC.

CDR3 DNA sequence: TGTGCCAGCAGTTTATGGGGTAGCGGGGGGGCAAATGAGCAGTTCTTC. Amino acids: CASSLWGSGGANEQFF. The V gene is TRBV28, the J gene TRBJ2-1, with TRBD2 matching over 11 bases. The CDR3 totals 16 residues. J was trimmed by 7 bases and V by 0 bases; bases with no gene match: 5. The V gene's germline CDR1 is MDHEN and CDR2 SYDVKM.

The chain employs TRBV5-6 and TRBJ2-7; D call uncertain. The germline gives CDR1 SGHDT, CDR2 YYEEEE. The length of the CDR3 is 13 residues. V lost 1 base and J 0 bases, leaving 5 bases between the germline ends. The CDR3 DNA reads TGTGCCAGCAGCTTGTTCAGCTCCTACGAGCAGTACTTC. This encodes CASSLFSSYEQYF.

The V and J genes are TRBV6-5 and TRBJ1-2, with 10 bases matching TRBD1. V was pared by 4 bases and J by 7 bases, with 12 bases of the junction left unmatched. Germline V lookup: CDR1 MNHEY, CDR2 SVGAGI. The CDR3 runs to 16 residues. CDR3 sequence: CASSFHLGQGRSGYTF. DNA of the CDR3: TGTGCCAGCAGTTTCCACTTGGGACAGGGGAGGAGTGGCTACACCTTC.

The V call is TRBV3-1 (or the pseudogene TRBV3-2), the J call TRBJ2-2; TRBD1 aligns across 12 bases. Germline lookup yields CDR1 LGHDT and CDR2 YNNKEL (reference sequence). The J segment lost 4 bases and the V segment lost 2 bases, leaving 5 bases of the junction unmatched. The CDR3 is 17 amino acids. As DNA, the CDR3 is TGTGCCAGCAGCCAATCCGGGACAGGGGGCTTCACCGGGGAGCTGTTTTTT. Its protein is CASSQSGTGGFTGELFF.